These 12 T cell receptor beta chains originate from one sample sequenced in a study of precursors of human CD4 cytotoxic T cells. TCRdb fed the reads into MiXCR, producing one record per CDR3 protein. The data show a few hundred distinct CDR3 sequences, approximately 22% seen once. Four sorted CD4+ memory subsets, central memory, effector memory, IL-7R-high TEMRA and IL-7R-negative TEMRA, were UMI-sequenced. The material sequenced was memory CD4+ T cells from blood (PBMCs). The source of these receptors is a human donor in good health.

In the case of this clonotype: A read error may explain this, as a much larger clone is one base away. The rearrangement links TRBV18 to TRBJ2-5; no reliable D call. CDR1 and CDR2 from the germline V gene are KGHSH and LQKENI. The CDR3 is 11 amino acids. The CDR3 region has the DNA TGTGCCAGCTCAGCCCAAGAGAACCAGTACTTC. It yields the protein CASSAQENQYF.

The chain employs TRBV4-1 and TRBJ2-2; D is ambiguous. The V and J ends lost 4 bases and 4 bases respectively, with 10 bases between them. The CDR3 runs 14 residues. Germline values: CDR1 MGHRA, CDR2 YSYEKL. The CDR3 region has the DNA TGCGCCAGCAGCCTTTCACAGATCACCGGGGAGCTGTTTTTT. Its translation is CASSLSQITGELFF.

Only a few counts were recorded for this clonotype. One end of the junction is discordant with germline, which a read error may explain. This chain joins TRBV20-1 and TRBJ1-2; 7 nucleotides match TRBD1. The length of the CDR3 is 8 residues. Per the germline V gene, CDR1 is DFQATT and CDR2 is SNEGSKA (reference sequence). This CDR3 is CSARGQIF. DNA for the CDR3: TGCAGTGCTAGGGGACAGATCTTC.

This clonotype is termed large (0.1 to 1%). For the CDR3, the DNA is TGTGCCAGCAGTGTGGTGAGACTAACCGGGGAGCTGTTTTTT. This gives the protein CASSVVRLTGELFF. The rearrangement uses TRBV2 and TRBJ2-2; possibly TRBD2 for D (5 bases). V was cut by 4 bases and J by 5 bases, with 11 bases left in between. CDR3 length equals 14 residues. CDR1 and CDR2 (germline): SNHLY, FYNNEI. The variable domain in full, with the rest retrieved from reference TRBV2 and TRBJ2-2, is EPEVTQTPSHQVTQMGQEVILRCVPISNHLYFYWYRQILGQKVEFLVSFYNNEISEKSEIFDDQFSVERPDGSNFTLKIRSTKLEDSAMYFCASSVVRLTGELFFGEGSRLTVL.

V and J are TRBV5-1 and TRBJ2-2; D is uncertain. In germline, CDR1 is SGHRS, CDR2 YFSETQ. V lost 3 bases to trimming and J lost 1 base, with 4 bases between them. The CDR3 is 13 residues long. Here the CDR3 reads CASSSGNTGELFF. The CDR3 nucleotides are TGCGCCAGCAGCTCTGGGAACACCGGGGAGCTGTTTTTT.

In its sample, this clonotype is large. The rearrangement joins TRBV28 to TRBJ1-4; no firm D call. V dropped 6 bases and J dropped 1 base, with 0 bases sitting between them. CDR1 and CDR2 (germline): MDHEN, SYDVKM. This CDR3 comprises 11 residues. The CDR3 spells CASRTNEKLFF. CDR3 sequence (DNA): TGTGCCAGCAGAACTAATGAAAAACTGTTTTTT.

Within the sample, this clonotype is large. Its ends do not fully match the called genes, so a read error is possible. The chain links TRBV20-1 to TRBJ1-5, with 7 bases that match TRBD1. The CDR3 sequence is 16 residues long. The germline V gene encodes CDR1 DFQATT and CDR2 SNEGSKA (reference sequence). The CDR3 coding sequence is TGCAGTGTTAGAGCCCCCACAGGGGATAGCAATCAGCCCCAGCATTTT. Its translation is CSVRAPTGDSNQPQHF.

This clonotype is large in the sample. The V and J genes are TRBV5-6 and TRBJ2-3; D gene unclear. This CDR3 is built from 15 residues. Germline V CDR1 and CDR2: SGHDT, YYEEEE. Trimming took off 1 base at V and 2 bases at J, with 11 bases between the two ends. The CDR3 nucleotides read TGTGCCAGCAGCTTGCCTCAACAGTACACAGATACGCAGTATTTT. Its protein is CASSLPQQYTDTQYF.

This clonotype is judged large. The chain recombines TRBV11-3 with TRBJ2-1, with D maybe TRBD2 (5 bases). Per the germline V gene, CDR1 is SGHNT and CDR2 is YENEEA. This CDR3 is built from 15 residues. The V end lost 5 bases, the J end lost 0 bases, and 11 bases lay between the germline ends. The CDR3 region is CASSTRRDSYNEQFF. The CDR3 nucleotides read TGTGCCAGCAGCACCCGACGGGACTCCTACAATGAGCAGTTCTTC.

By proportion, this clonotype is large. The rearrangement joins TRBV27 to TRBJ2-7; D ambiguous. Germline CDR1 reads MNHEY; CDR2 reads SMNVEV (reference sequence). The V end was cut by 5 bases, the J end by 1 base, with 12 bases between. This CDR3 has 14 amino acids. CDR3 loop: CASSPSQNSYEQYF. CDR3 nucleotides: TGTGCCAGCAGTCCATCCCAAAATTCCTACGAGCAGTACTTC.

This clonotype is deemed large. V gene TRBV18 combines with J gene TRBJ2-7; no clear D gene. The germline CDR1 and CDR2 sequences are KGHSH and LQKENI. V gave up 3 bases and J gave up 2 bases, with 8 bases separating them. The CDR3 length is 13 residues. The CDR3 bases are TGTGCCAGCTCACCGGACGGAGCCTACGAGCAGTACTTC. As protein: CASSPDGAYEQYF.

This clonotype is deemed large. V gene TRBV11-1 combines with J gene TRBJ2-1, with a tentative D call TRBD1 (10 bases). V dropped 5 bases and J dropped 5 bases, with 28 bases sitting between them. Germline V gives CDR1 SGHAT, CDR2 FQDESV (reference sequence). This CDR3 is built from 19 residues. The CDR3 protein is CASSLRDRGLAGWNNEQFF. The CDR3 DNA reads TGTGCCAGCAGCCTCCGGGACAGGGGCCTAGCGGGGTGGAACAATGAGCAGTTCTTC.